This TCR beta chain was recorded in a study of blood T cell repertoires in COVID-19. Study details: Sample material is recorded as cDNA or gDNA derived from T cells, B-cell-depleted T cells, or PBMCs.

Original data processing: Using reference gene primer amplification, nucleated cell counts were estimated. Clones were sequenced by immunoSEQ multiplex PCR, and TCRdb holds only the in-frame ones, with some missing. That table supplies the V and J calls and clone size; D and trimming were determined from the DNA. The sample holds about 150,000 clones, 86% seen once. The table lists this clone with a few counts. CDR3 size: 14 residues. Germline lookup yields CDR1 MDHEN and CDR2 SYDVKM. V lost 11 bases to trimming and J lost 5 bases, with 19 bases between them. This receptor was taken from a man between 65 and 79 years old with acute or convalescent COVID-19. Sequencing was carried out using peripheral blood. V gene TRBV28 combines with J gene TRBJ2-1; the D gene is possibly TRBD1 (5 bases). CDR3 coding DNA: TGTGCCGTCCAGTCGGGCCCAGGGAACAATGAGCAGTTCTTC. It translates to CAVQSGPGNNEQFF. Complete variable domain (other parts from reference TRBV28 and TRBJ2-1): DVKVTQSSRYLVKRTGEKVFLECVQDMDHENMFWYRQDPGLGLRLIYFSYDVKMKEKGDIPEGYSVSREKKERFSLILESASTNQTSMYLCAVQSGPGNNEQFFGPGTRLTVL.